This paragraph covers one T cell receptor beta chain sequence. Its antigen remains unknown. This entry is derived from a study of T cell responses to AZD1222 COVID-19 vaccine. Overall study results and limits: Mostly white British, mostly female donors; authors suggested clonal diversity may be underestimated. Among spike-specific TCRs, nearly half reportedly target unmutated variant regions.

The analysis combined second doses at about 4 or about 12 weeks. Sequencing was performed with immunoSEQ multiplex PCR; in TCRdb, only in-frame clones are kept and a portion is missing. Here the sample spans 77,000 or so clones, roughly 87% being singletons. This CDR3 is 17 amino acids long. The germline V gene encodes CDR1 LNHDA and CDR2 SQIVND (reference sequence). Trimming cost V 5 bases and J 3 bases, with 20 bases left between them. The specimen comprised peripheral blood, sampled 28 days after the second AZD1222 dose. This sequence joins TRBV19 and TRBJ2-1; tentative D call: TRBD2 (5 bases). The source of this sequence is an adult who received the AZD1222 COVID-19 vaccine. Here the CDR3 DNA reads TGTGCCAGTAGTCGGTCAAAGAGGGTTCGTGACTACAATGAGCAGTTCTTC. This sequence encodes CASSRSKRVRDYNEQFF. Full variable domain (missing parts from reference TRBV19 and TRBJ2-1): DGGITQSPKYLFRKEGQNVTLSCEQNLNHDAMYWYRQDPGQGLRLIYYSQIVNDFQKGDIAEGYSVSREKKESFPLTVTSAQKNPTAFYLCASSRSKRVRDYNEQFFGPGTRLTVL.